One and the same sample provided the 3 T cell receptor beta chains below, sequenced in a study of PD-L1 blockade in urothelial cancer (dated by TCRdb to the late 2010s). The time point tag for this specimen amounts to: pretreatment peripheral blood. The library was built by means of the immunoSEQ multiplex PCR assay. TCRdb stores this immuneACCESS table with in-frame sequences only. Part of the clones is absent; in the studies checked, under half of the shortfall reflects unresolved V genes, and no reason is known for the rest. For this sample there are roughly 47,000 clones; approximately 79% appear just once. The ten top clones hold 10% of the sample. Sequenced here: PBMCs, sampled around atezolizumab (anti-PD-L1) treatment. The receptors stem from a man aged 65 to 79 with urothelial cancer.

V gene TRBV19 combines with J gene TRBJ2-3; 7 positions match TRBD1. Germline CDR1 and CDR2: LNHDA and SQIVND (reference sequence). The CDR3 totals 18 residues. V lost 4 bases, J lost 0 bases, and 13 bases stayed unmatched. The CDR3 loop reads CASSTPGTDYTSTDTQYF. CDR3 bases: TGTGCCAGTAGTACCCCCGGGACAGACTATACTAGCACAGATACGCAGTATTTT.

J is TRBJ1-1 and V is TRBV9; 8 bases are a match to TRBD1. V trimming: 4 bases; J trimming: 4 bases; junction bases outside the gene matches: 12. This CDR3 spans 16 amino acids. Per the germline V gene, CDR1 is SGDLS and CDR2 is YYNGEE. CDR3 loop: CASSFPPGGSGTEAFF. CDR3 coding DNA: TGTGCCAGCAGCTTCCCCCCAGGGGGCTCGGGCACTGAAGCTTTCTTT.

The V and J genes are TRBV6-5 and TRBJ1-1; D is uncertain. The V gene lost 6 bases and the J gene lost 0 bases, with 11 bases spanning the gap. Germline V gives CDR1 MNHEY, CDR2 SVGAGI. The CDR3 contains 14 residues. The CDR3 nucleotides read TGTGCCAGCAGACTGACAAGGATGAACACTGAAGCTTTCTTT. Encoded protein: CASRLTRMNTEAFF.